Sequencing of this T cell receptor beta chain was carried out in a study of blood T cell repertoires in COVID-19. Across the study: COVID-19 samples collected from the United States, Italy and Spain covered acute and convalescent phases. The cDNA or gDNA used as material had been derived from T cells, B-cell-depleted T cells, or PBMCs.

Source study methods: Using reference gene primer amplification, nucleated cell counts were estimated. Method: immunoSEQ multiplex PCR; TCRdb's copy keeps in-frame clones and lacks some. V and J calls and clone size are copied from that table; D and trimming were computed from the DNA. The table shows 84,000 or so clones, with 83% occurring only once. This receptor was obtained from a woman aged 80 or over with acute or convalescent COVID-19. Sequenced input: peripheral blood.

For the CDR3, the DNA is TGCGCCAGCAGCCAAGATTTAGTTTACTCGTTGGGAAACACCATATATTTT. Amino acid sequence: CASSQDLVYSLGNTIYF. The chain carries TRBV4-1 and TRBJ1-3; D uncertain. V was cut by 0 bases and J by 4 bases, with 16 bases left in between. The CDR3 is 17 amino acids. Germline loops: CDR1 MGHRA, CDR2 YSYEKL.